This TCR beta chain was profiled in a study of a mutant IDH1 vaccine in newly diagnosed glioma. The overall study: Treated patients had a mean age of approximately 40 years and a roughly 62% male, around 38% female split. Patients arrived already treated with radiotherapy, temozolomide, or both, most having had both. General study points: It seemed that pseudoprogression was not linked to changes in the top peripheral T cell clonotypes.

About this clone: Its target is unknown.

The V gene's germline CDR1 is SGHRS and CDR2 YFSETQ. The CDR3 is made up of 14 amino acids. After removal of 5 bases from V and 6 bases from J, the junction contained 10 bases not matched to a gene. Profiling relied on immunoSEQ multiplex PCR, and the TCRdb table lists in-frame clones only, not all of them. The profile shows about 51,000 clones, roughly 80% of them singletons. The time point here: baseline, week 1 (first vaccination visit). The treatment here: pre-vaccination baseline after standard-of-care therapy. New WHO grade 3 or 4 astrocytomas that were IDH1-mutant and ATRX-lost occurred in the donors.

This sequence was found in a woman aged 40 to 50 with glioma. The specimen comprised PBMCs, sampled from a glioma patient treated with radiotherapy, temozolomide or both. V gene TRBV5-1 combines with J gene TRBJ1-2, with 7 bases matching TRBD1. Here the CDR3 reads CASRPGQVQDGYTF. The CDR3 bases are TGCGCCAGCAGACCCGGACAGGTCCAGGATGGCTACACCTTC.